The 9 T cell receptor beta chains below were found in one sample sequenced in a study of CD8 T cells in Susac syndrome (dated by TCRdb to the late 2010s). The library was built by means of the immunoSEQ multiplex PCR assay. RNA was extracted using the RNeasy kit, and about 0.5 to 1 microgram was reverse transcribed with random hexamers. Using fastp at Q25 and MiXCR, TCRdb reprocessed the public reads and kept productive beta chains. All rows with the same CDR3 protein become a single entry with the most common DNA and genes. This sample holds some 120,000 distinct CDR3 sequences; 94% were observed only once. The top ten hold roughly 0.095% of the sample. Sequencing used CD4+ T cells from PBMCs. These receptors were taken from a human donor in good health.

The table lists this clonotype with a count of one. This CDR3 reads CASSSGVRNTEAFF. CDR3 nucleotides: TGTGCCAGCAGCTCGGGGGTTCGGAACACTGAAGCTTTCTTT. The chain joins TRBV7-9 to TRBJ1-1, with D possibly matching TRBD1 (5 bases). Germline lookup yields CDR1 SEHNR and CDR2 FQNEAQ (reference sequence). Trimming pared 4 bases from V and 1 base from J, leaving 10 bases between. This CDR3 spans 14 amino acids.

The V gene is TRBV7-9, the J gene TRBJ2-1, with D perhaps TRBD1 or TRBD2 (5 bases each). CDR3 length: 14 residues. Germline loops: CDR1 SEHNR, CDR2 FQNEAQ (reference sequence). Trimming shortened V by 0 bases and J by 6 bases, and 9 bases separated the two germline ends. This CDR3 reads CASSLAEGPNEQFF. The CDR3 DNA reads TGTGCCAGCAGCTTAGCAGAGGGGCCCAATGAGCAGTTCTTC.

The CDR3 spells CASSYVLGSGNTDTQYF. The DNA of the CDR3 is TGTGCCAGCAGTTACGTCCTTGGTAGCGGGAACACAGATACGCAGTATTTT. This chain uses TRBV6-2 or TRBV6-3 with TRBJ2-3; 8 bases align to TRBD2. The germline CDR1 and CDR2 sequences are MNHEY and SVGEGT. CDR3 size: 17 residues. V dropped 2 bases and J dropped 2; count of bases not matched to a gene: 9.

The genes are TRBV6-5 and TRBJ2-7, with D unclear. Germline V gene data show CDR1 as MNHEY and CDR2 as SVGAGI. The V and J ends lost 8 bases and 2 bases respectively, with 13 bases between them. This CDR3 is 13 amino acids long. The CDR3 here is CASQRDSAYEQYF. The CDR3 nucleotides read TGTGCCAGCCAAAGGGATTCGGCCTACGAGCAGTACTTC.

J is TRBJ2-6 and V is TRBV5-4; D is perhaps TRBD2 (5 bases). The ends were cut back, 1 base at V and 0 bases at J, with 8 bases in the middle. The CDR3 runs to 16 residues. From germline, CDR1 is SGHNT and CDR2 YYREEE (reference sequence). The DNA of the CDR3 is TGTGCCAGCAGCTTGAGGACTTCCTCTGGGGCCAACGTCCTGACTTTC. This codes for CASSLRTSSGANVLTF.

CDR3 sequence (DNA): TGTGCCAGCAGTTACTCGCCCATAAGCGGGAGCGTCGACGAGCAGTACTTC. Translation gives CASSYSPISGSVDEQYF. The rearrangement joins TRBV6-2 or TRBV6-3 to TRBJ2-7; 8 positions agree with TRBD2. This CDR3 region has 17 residues. The V gene's germline CDR1 is MNHEY and CDR2 SVGEGT. Trimming at V came to 0 bases and at J to 5 bases, leaving 12 bases not matched to a gene.

The V gene is TRBV7-3, the J gene TRBJ1-1; D unclear. Deletions cut 1 base from V and 0 bases from J, with 15 bases between. There are 17 residues in the CDR3. The germline V gene encodes CDR1 SGHTA and CDR2 FQGTGA. Here the CDR3 DNA reads TGTGCCAGCAGCTTAAATGCCCTGGACGGCATGAACACTGAAGCTTTCTTT. It yields the protein CASSLNALDGMNTEAFF.

The gene calls are TRBV19 and TRBJ2-1, with 11 bases lining up with TRBD2. J was trimmed by 7 bases and V by 4 bases; bases with no gene match: 9. Germline CDR1 and CDR2: LNHDA and SQIVND (reference sequence). This CDR3 is built from 16 residues. CDR3 sequence reads: CASSTQLAGEWNEQFF. Here the CDR3 DNA reads TGTGCCAGTAGTACGCAACTAGCGGGAGAGTGGAATGAGCAGTTCTTC.

This chain uses TRBV14 with TRBJ2-2, with D possibly being TRBD1 (5 bases). The CDR3 covers 14 residues. Trimming shortened V by 1 base and J by 4 bases, and 7 bases separated the two germline ends. Germline V lookup: CDR1 SGHDN, CDR2 FVKESK. CDR3 DNA sequence: TGTGCCAGCAGCCAAGCAGGGTCCACCGGGGAGCTGTTTTTT. This gives the protein CASSQAGSTGELFF.